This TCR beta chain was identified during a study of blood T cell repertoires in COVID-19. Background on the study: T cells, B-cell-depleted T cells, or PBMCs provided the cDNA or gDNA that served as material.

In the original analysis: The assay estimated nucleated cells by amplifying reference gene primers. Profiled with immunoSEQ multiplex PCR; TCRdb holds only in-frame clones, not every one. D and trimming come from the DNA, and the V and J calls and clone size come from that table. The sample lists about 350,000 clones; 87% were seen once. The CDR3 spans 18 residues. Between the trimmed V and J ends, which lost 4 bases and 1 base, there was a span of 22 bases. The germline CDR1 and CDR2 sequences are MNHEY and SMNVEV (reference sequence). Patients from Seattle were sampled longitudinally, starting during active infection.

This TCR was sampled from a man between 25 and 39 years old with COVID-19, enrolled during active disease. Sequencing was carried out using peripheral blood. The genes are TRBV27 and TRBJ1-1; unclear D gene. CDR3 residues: CASSSFIRHKLENTEAFF. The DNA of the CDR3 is TGTGCCAGCAGTTCGTTCATCCGACACAAACTAGAGAACACTGAAGCTTTCTTT.